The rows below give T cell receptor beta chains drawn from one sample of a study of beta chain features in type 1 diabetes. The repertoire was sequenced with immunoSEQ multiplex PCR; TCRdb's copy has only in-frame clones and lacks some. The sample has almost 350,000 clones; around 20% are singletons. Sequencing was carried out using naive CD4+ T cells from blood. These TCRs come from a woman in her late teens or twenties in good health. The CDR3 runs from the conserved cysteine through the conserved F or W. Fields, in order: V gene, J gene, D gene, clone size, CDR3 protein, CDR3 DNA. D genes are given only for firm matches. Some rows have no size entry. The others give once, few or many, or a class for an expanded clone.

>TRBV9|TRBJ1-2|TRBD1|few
CASSSGQGNGYTF
TGTGCCAGCAGCTCGGGACAGGGGAATGGCTACACCTTC
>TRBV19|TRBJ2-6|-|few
CAGLSGANVLTF
TGTGCCGGCCTCTCTGGGGCCAACGTCCTGACTTTC
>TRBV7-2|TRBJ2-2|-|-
CASSPTGSTNTGELFF
TGTGCCAGCAGCCCTACGGGGTCTACGAACACCGGGGAGCTGTTTTTT
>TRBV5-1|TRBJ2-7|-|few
CASSGGGSSYEQYF
TGCGCCAGCAGCGGCGGGGGCAGCTCCTACGAGCAGTACTTC
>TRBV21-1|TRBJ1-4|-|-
CASSKKARPKQSEKLFF
TGTGCCAGCAGCAAAAAAGCCAGGCCCAAGCAGAGTGAAAAACTGTTTTTT
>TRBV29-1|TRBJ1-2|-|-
CSVGLGASGGYTF
TGCAGCGTAGGACTAGGGGCTTCGGGTGGCTACACCTTC
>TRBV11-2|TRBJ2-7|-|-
CASSSPSLSGTPYF
TGTGCCAGCAGCTCTCCCTCTCTCTCCGGGACTCCATACTTC
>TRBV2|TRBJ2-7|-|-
CASSRQTPYEQYF
TGTGCCAGCAGTCGACAGACCCCCTACGAGCAGTACTTC
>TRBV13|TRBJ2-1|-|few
CASSLVLGGRSYNEQFF
TGTGCCAGCAGCTTAGTTTTAGGGGGTCGTTCCTACAATGAGCAGTTCTTC
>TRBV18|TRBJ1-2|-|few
CASSLPSGGNNYGYTF
TGTGCCAGCTCACTTCCCTCGGGGGGGAACAACTATGGCTACACCTTC
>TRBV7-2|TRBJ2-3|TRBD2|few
CASSSGLVGTDTQYF
TGTGCCAGCAGTTCCGGACTAGTTGGCACAGATACGCAGTATTTT
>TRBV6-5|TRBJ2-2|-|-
CASSFTRYTGELFF
TGTGCCAGCAGTTTCACTAGGTACACCGGGGAGCTGTTTTTT
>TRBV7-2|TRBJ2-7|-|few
CASSLVGAASYEQYF
TGTGCCAGCAGCTTAGTAGGGGCGGCTTCCTACGAGCAGTACTTC
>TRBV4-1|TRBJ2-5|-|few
CASSQELRQTQYF
TGCGCCAGCAGCCAAGAGTTGCGCCAGACCCAGTACTTC
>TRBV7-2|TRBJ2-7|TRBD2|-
CASSPPGLAGLYEQYF
TGTGCCAGCAGTCCTCCAGGACTAGCGGGTCTCTACGAGCAGTACTTC
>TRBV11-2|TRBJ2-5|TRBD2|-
CASSWTSGLETQYF
TGTGCCAGCAGCTGGACTAGCGGTCTGGAGACCCAGTACTTC
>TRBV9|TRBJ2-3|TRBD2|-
CASSERTSGGLDTQYF
TGTGCCAGCAGCGAGAGGACTAGCGGGGGGTTAGATACGCAGTATTTT
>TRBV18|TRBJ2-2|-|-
CATKEGFLGELFF
TGTGCCACCAAGGAGGGGTTCCTCGGGGAGCTGTTTTTT
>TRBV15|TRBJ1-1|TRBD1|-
CATSRGGQGGEAFF
TGTGCCACCAGCAGAGGAGGACAGGGGGGTGAAGCTTTCTTT
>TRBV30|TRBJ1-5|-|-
CAWSHRGAQPQHF
TGTGCCTGGAGTCATCGGGGAGCTCAGCCCCAGCATTTT
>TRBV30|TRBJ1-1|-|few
CAWSGAWNTEAFF
TGTGCCTGGAGTGGGGCCTGGAACACTGAAGCTTTCTTT
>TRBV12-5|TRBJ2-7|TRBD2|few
CASGLGLAGVEQYF
TGTGCTAGTGGTTTGGGACTAGCGGGAGTCGAGCAGTACTTC
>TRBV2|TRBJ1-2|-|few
CASSEGQGYGYTF
TGTGCCAGCAGTGAAGGGCAGGGCTATGGCTACACCTTC
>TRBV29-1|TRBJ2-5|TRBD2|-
CSVGTGLAGGGGTQYF
TGCAGCGTTGGAACGGGACTAGCGGGGGGAGGGGGGACCCAGTACTTC
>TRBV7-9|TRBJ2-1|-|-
CASSLSGEQFF
TGTGCCAGCAGCTTGAGTGGTGAGCAGTTCTTC